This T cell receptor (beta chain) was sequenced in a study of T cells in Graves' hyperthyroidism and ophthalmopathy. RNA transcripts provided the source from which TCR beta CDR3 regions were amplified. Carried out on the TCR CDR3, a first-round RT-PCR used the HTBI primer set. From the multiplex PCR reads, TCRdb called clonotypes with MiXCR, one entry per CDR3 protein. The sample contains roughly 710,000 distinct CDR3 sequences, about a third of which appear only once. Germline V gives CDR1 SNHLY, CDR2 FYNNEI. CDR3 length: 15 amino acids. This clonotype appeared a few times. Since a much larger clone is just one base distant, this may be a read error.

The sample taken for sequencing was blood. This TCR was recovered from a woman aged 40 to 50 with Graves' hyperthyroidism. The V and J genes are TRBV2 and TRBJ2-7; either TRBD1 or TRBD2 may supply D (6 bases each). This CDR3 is CARSERGAGIYEQYF. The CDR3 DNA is TGTGCCCGCAGTGAAAGGGGGGCTGGGATTTACGAGCAGTACTTC.